This is a list of T cell receptor beta chains from one sample in a study of cytomegalovirus exposure and HLA in healthy donors. The method was immunoSEQ multiplex PCR; TCRdb's version includes in-frame clones alone and lacks a portion of them. The data hold around 200,000 clones, with roughly 89% observed a single time. The sample comprised PBMCs. All receptors come from a woman under 30 in good health and CMV-seronegative. The CDR3 runs from the conserved cysteine through the conserved F or W. A D gene is named only where the DNA matches it firmly. Expanded clones get a size class; other rows say once, few or many, or leave the size out.

J gene,D gene,V gene,clone size,CDR3 protein,CDR3 DNA
TRBJ2-1,.,TRBV5-5,.,CASSSLSRIVEQFF,TGTGCCAGCAGCTCCCTGAGCAGGATTGTTGAGCAGTTCTTC
TRBJ1-2,TRBD1,TRBV2,.,CASSRTGPYGYTF,TGTGCCAGCAGTCGGACAGGGCCCTATGGCTACACCTTC
TRBJ2-7,.,TRBV5-6,few,CASSLANYEQYF,TGTGCCAGCAGCTTGGCCAACTACGAGCAGTACTTC
TRBJ2-7,.,TRBV6-4,.,CAGHSYEQYF,TGTGCCGGCCATTCCTACGAGCAGTACTTC
TRBJ1-6,TRBD1,TRBV9,.,CASSHRTGGLDSPLHF,TGTGCCAGCAGTCATCGGACAGGGGGCCTGGATTCACCCCTCCACTTT
TRBJ1-2,.,TRBV4-1,.,CASSQPTGIYGYTF,TGCGCCAGCAGCCAACCGACAGGAATCTATGGCTACACCTTC
TRBJ2-7,TRBD1,TRBV6-5,.,CASSYRTGNYEQYF,TGTGCCAGCAGTTACCGGACAGGGAACTACGAGCAGTACTTC
TRBJ2-7,TRBD2,TRBV29-1,.,CSVVRVAGGYEQYF,TGCAGCGTTGTACGAGTAGCGGGGGGCTACGAGCAGTACTTC
TRBJ2-5,TRBD2,TRBV4-2,.,CASSQGILAGSSQETQYF,TGTGCCAGCAGCCAAGGGATCCTAGCGGGATCTTCACAAGAGACCCAGTACTTC
TRBJ1-1,.,TRBV29-1,.,CSGSKKRDTEAFF,TGCAGCGGATCAAAAAAGCGGGACACTGAAGCTTTCTTT
TRBJ1-2,TRBD1,TRBV7-9,.,CASSLTGESGYTF,TGTGCCAGCAGCTTAACAGGGGAGAGCGGCTACACCTTC
TRBJ2-7,TRBD1,TRBV6-1,.,CASSVDRGLPLDYEQYF,TGTGCCAGCAGTGTTGACAGGGGCCTACCATTAGATTACGAGCAGTACTTC
TRBJ2-1,TRBD2,TRBV7-2,.,CASSARLAGYNEQFF,TGTGCCAGCAGCGCCAGACTAGCGGGGTACAATGAGCAGTTCTTC
TRBJ2-5,TRBD2,TRBV9,.,CASSVDERGFQETQYF,TGTGCCAGCAGCGTAGATGAGCGGGGGTTTCAAGAGACCCAGTACTTC
TRBJ1-4,.,TRBV6-6,.,CASRWTGREKLFF,TGTGCCAGTCGGTGGACGGGGAGGGAAAAACTGTTTTTT
TRBJ1-2,TRBD1,TRBV4-1,.,CASSPGQVTSAVYTF,TGCGCCAGCAGCCCGGGACAGGTAACCTCTGCCGTCTACACCTTC
TRBJ1-4,TRBD1,TRBV4-1,.,CASSQVLGQKNEKLFF,TGCGCCAGCAGCCAAGTGCTGGGACAGAAGAATGAAAAACTGTTTTTT
TRBJ2-5,TRBD2,TRBV19,.,CASGGGRVSGETQYF,TGTGCCAGTGGGGGGGGTAGGGTTTCCGGCGAGACCCAGTACTTC
TRBJ2-1,.,TRBV5-4,.,CASSHWVGSASYNEQFF,TGTGCCAGCAGTCATTGGGTAGGTAGCGCCTCCTACAATGAGCAGTTCTTC
TRBJ1-2,.,TRBV5-1,.,CASSLAALSGYTF,TGCGCCAGCAGCTTAGCGGCGTTGTCTGGCTACACCTTC
TRBJ2-5,TRBD1,TRBV5-1,once,CASSLPGQQETQYF,TGCGCCAGCAGCCTGCCGGGACAGCAAGAGACCCAGTACTTC
TRBJ1-2,.,TRBV6-5,.,CASSYRGGVGYTF,TGTGCCAGCAGTTACAGGGGGGGCGTTGGCTACACCTTC
TRBJ1-2,.,TRBV15,few,CASMGANYGYTF,TGTGCCAGTATGGGGGCCAACTATGGCTACACCTTC
TRBJ2-6,.,TRBV7-2,.,CASSFLGANVLTF,TGTGCCAGCAGCTTCTTAGGGGCCAACGTCCTGACTTTC
TRBJ2-7,.,TRBV7-6,.,CASSLDGGATYEQYF,TGTGCCAGCAGCTTAGATGGGGGGGCGACGTACGAGCAGTACTTC
TRBJ2-7,.,TRBV4-1,.,CASSQAKGRGWDEQYF,TGCGCCAGCAGCCAGGCTAAAGGTAGGGGGTGGGACGAGCAGTACTTC
TRBJ2-2,TRBD2,TRBV4-3,.,CASSQVPSGRETGELFF,TGCGCCAGCAGCCAAGTCCCTAGCGGGAGGGAGACCGGGGAGCTGTTTTTT
TRBJ1-1,TRBD1,TRBV6-6,.,CASSYSQGAFEAFF,TGTGCCAGCAGTTACTCACAGGGGGCCTTTGAAGCTTTCTTT
TRBJ2-7,TRBD2,TRBV4-3,.,CASSLRGDEQYF,TGCGCCAGCAGCCTCCGGGGGGACGAGCAGTACTTC
TRBJ2-7,.,TRBV7-6,few,CASSLAGSSYEQYF,TGTGCCAGCAGCTTGGCGGGAAGCTCCTACGAGCAGTACTTC
TRBJ2-1,.,TRBV5-4,.,CASSSVDYEQFF,TGTGCCAGCAGCTCGGTAGACTATGAGCAGTTCTTC
TRBJ2-2,TRBD1,TRBV9,.,CASSVWSKGASGELFF,TGTGCCAGCAGCGTATGGTCAAAGGGGGCCTCCGGGGAGCTGTTTTTT
TRBJ2-1,TRBD1,TRBV7-9,few,CASSLGQGYNEQFF,TGTGCCAGCAGCTTGGGACAGGGGTACAATGAGCAGTTCTTC
TRBJ2-7,TRBD2,TRBV7-9,.,CASSLELAPIPYEQYF,TGTGCCAGCAGCTTAGAACTAGCGCCGATTCCCTACGAGCAGTACTTC
TRBJ2-7,TRBD1,TRBV7-2,.,CASSRQGHEQYF,TGTGCCAGCAGTCGACAGGGCCACGAGCAGTACTTC
TRBJ2-1,TRBD2,TRBV5-1,once,CASSLGLAGVREQFF,TGCGCCAGCAGCTTAGGACTAGCGGGGGTCCGCGAGCAGTTCTTC
TRBJ2-5,TRBD2,TRBV2,.,CASSDLLAGGMEQYF,TGTGCCAGCAGTGATCTACTAGCGGGAGGGATGGAGCAGTACTTC
TRBJ1-2,TRBD1,TRBV15,.,CATSGGDRVDYGYTF,TGTGCCACCAGCGGAGGGGACAGGGTAGACTATGGCTACACCTTC
TRBJ2-2,TRBD1,TRBV9,.,CASSGGQGGDTGELFF,TGTGCCAGCAGCGGAGGACAGGGGGGTGACACCGGGGAGCTGTTTTTT
TRBJ1-2,.,TRBV7-2,few,CASRQAGQLYGYTF,TGTGCCAGCAGGCAGGCCGGACAGCTCTATGGCTACACCTTC
TRBJ2-2,TRBD1,TRBV2,.,CASRWDRATTGELFF,TGTGCCAGCAGATGGGACAGGGCTACGACCGGGGAGCTGTTTTTT
TRBJ2-1,TRBD2,TRBV4-2,.,CASSQVKDGTSGSRRFF,TGTGCCAGCAGCCAAGTAAAGGATGGGACTAGCGGGAGTCGTAGGTTCTTC
TRBJ2-7,.,TRBV18,.,CASSPPQGLRIYEQYF,TGTGCCAGCTCACCACCACAGGGATTGAGGATCTACGAGCAGTACTTC
TRBJ1-5,TRBD1,TRBV7-7,.,CASSCHRGRECLSNQPQHF,TGTGCCAGCAGCTGCCACAGGGGGCGAGAGTGTCTGAGCAATCAGCCCCAGCATTTT
TRBJ2-4,TRBD2,TRBV7-9,.,CASSPGSGRGGKNIQYF,TGTGCCAGCAGCCCAGGTAGCGGGAGGGGAGGGAAAAACATTCAGTACTTC
TRBJ2-7,.,TRBV7-9,.,CASSLAGHPDYEQYF,TGTGCCAGCAGCTTAGCGGGACACCCCGACTACGAGCAGTACTTC
TRBJ2-7,TRBD1,TRBV2,.,CATEDRDYEQYF,TGTGCCACCGAAGACAGGGACTACGAGCAGTACTTC
TRBJ2-1,TRBD2,TRBV6-5,.,CASSGTSGNNEQFF,TGTGCCAGCAGCGGGACTAGCGGAAACAATGAGCAGTTCTTC
TRBJ2-5,.,TRBV19,.,CASRGLAYRGFQETQYF,TGTGCCAGTAGGGGGCTAGCGTACCGTGGTTTCCAAGAGACCCAGTACTTC
TRBJ2-1,.,TRBV25-1,once,CASSELGRSEYNEQFF,TGTGCCAGCAGTGAATTGGGCAGATCTGAATACAATGAGCAGTTCTTC